The 9 T cell receptor beta chains listed next were all sequenced from one sample in a study of shared clonotypes between healthy human individuals. Data came from immunoSEQ multiplex PCR; TCRdb stores just in-frame clones and leaves some out. This sample has 650,000 to 700,000 clones; about nine tenths occur once, and the top ten carry 34%. Sequenced input: memory CD8+ T cells from PBMCs. The subset was: CD45RO+ cells pooled with CCR7-negative TemRA cells. The receptor source for this set is a man between 18 and 29 years old in good health. Some clones in this sample may be carry-over from other donors' samples.

The rearrangement links TRBV7-9 to TRBJ2-7; D might be TRBD2 (5 bases). Germline V gene lookup returns CDR1 SEHNR and CDR2 FQNEAQ (reference sequence). V lost 7 bases and J 0 bases, leaving 7 bases between the germline ends. This CDR3 comprises 12 residues. This chain's CDR3 is CASISGSYEQYF. The CDR3 DNA reads as TGTGCCAGCATCAGCGGCTCCTACGAGCAGTACTTC.

Only one count was recorded for this clone. The J gene is TRBJ1-5, the V gene TRBV27; D is ambiguous. The CDR3 runs 13 residues. The germline V gene has CDR1 MNHEY and CDR2 SMNVEV (reference sequence). Trimming left V 4 bases short and J 7 bases short, with 11 bases between. The CDR3 nucleotides read TGTGCCAGCAGTTCGTTCCCATGGCAGCCCCAGCATTTT. It yields the protein CASSSFPWQPQHF.

The chain has TRBV6-6 and TRBJ2-2; no reliable D call. Looked up from germline, CDR1 is MNHNY and CDR2 is SVGAGI (reference sequence). The CDR3 runs to 15 residues. V was cut by 6 bases and J by 5 bases, with 16 bases left in between. CDR3 region: CASSQNVRVTGELFF. The CDR3 DNA reads TGTGCCAGCAGCCAAAACGTCCGCGTTACCGGGGAGCTGTTTTTT.

The chain recombines TRBV28 with TRBJ1-1, with a weak D call TRBD1 (5 bases). V shed 2 bases and J shed 3 bases, with 16 bases lying between them. This CDR3 is 16 amino acids long. CDR1 MDHEN and CDR2 SYDVKM come from the germline V gene. CDR3 in amino acids: CASSLGQGAGDTEAFF. In nucleotides, the CDR3 is TGTGCCAGCAGTTTAGGGCAGGGAGCGGGGGACACTGAAGCTTTCTTT.

The rearrangement uses TRBV9 and TRBJ2-1, with 9 bases aligning to TRBD2. Germline V lookup: CDR1 SGDLS, CDR2 YYNGEE. The V and J ends lost 3 bases and 3 bases, in that order; junction bases with no gene match: 7. The CDR3 length is 16 residues. As DNA, the CDR3 is TGTGCCAGCAGCGAAGGAGCGGGAGGATACTACAATGAGCAGTTCTTC. Its translation is CASSEGAGGYYNEQFF.

The J gene is TRBJ2-1, the V gene TRBV29-1, with 7 bases that match TRBD2. This CDR3 contains 12 residues. Germline CDR1 and CDR2: SQVTM and ANQGSEA. Trimming removed 7 bases from V and 7 bases from J; junction bases left unmatched: 7. CDR3 in DNA: TGCAGCGCGGGGGGTAGACAGAATGAGCAGTTCTTC. Encoded protein: CSAGGRQNEQFF.

The chain combines TRBV6-5 with TRBJ1-5; D perhaps matches TRBD1 (6 bases). Germline V CDR1 and CDR2: MNHEY, SVGAGI. Trimming stripped 6 bases from V and 3 bases from J, with 15 bases between. The CDR3 runs 15 residues. The CDR3 loop reads CASRHYGQINQPQHF. The CDR3 nucleotides read TGTGCCAGCAGACATTATGGACAGATCAATCAGCCCCAGCATTTT.

The chain joins TRBV27 to TRBJ1-1; D unresolved. V was trimmed by 2 bases and J by 9 bases, leaving 10 bases between them. The germline V gene has CDR1 MNHEY and CDR2 SMNVEV (reference sequence). This CDR3 region has 12 residues. The CDR3 loop is CASSLGWGKAFF. In nucleotides, the CDR3 is TGTGCCAGCAGTTTAGGTTGGGGAAAAGCTTTCTTT.

The rearrangement links TRBV7-9 to TRBJ2-1, with D hard to call. Trimming took 3 bases from V and 0 from J, leaving 15 bases between them. Germline V gives CDR1 SEHNR, CDR2 FQNEAQ (reference sequence). This CDR3 spans 17 amino acids. CDR3 residues: CASSFPSAQSSYNEQFF. The CDR3 nucleotides are TGTGCCAGCAGCTTCCCGAGCGCCCAGAGCTCCTACAATGAGCAGTTCTTC. Drawing the rest from reference TRBV7-9 and TRBJ2-1, the complete variable domain is DTGVSQNPRHKITKRGQNVTFRCDPISEHNRLYWYRQTLGQGPEFLTYFQNEAQLEKSRLLSDRFSAERPKGSFSTLEIQRTEQGDSAMYLCASSFPSAQSSYNEQFFGPGTRLTVL.